This TCR beta chain was captured in a study of T cell repertoires in cytomegalovirus infection. Per germline, CDR1 SGHTA and CDR2 FQGNSA. Trimming cost V 4 bases and J 2 bases, with 17 bases left between them. The CDR3 totals 16 residues. TCRdb used MiXCR to reprocess the reads, holding one entry per CDR3 protein. Among more than 200,000 distinct CDR3 sequences listed, roughly 10% were seen once. This clonotype has a count of ten or more. Antigen: not known. Whole-study findings and limits: Cumulated frequencies of public TCR beta families served to identify carriers of CMV plus the relevant HLA.

This rearrangement joins TRBV7-2 to TRBJ1-2, with D tentatively TRBD1 (5 bases). The receptor's source is a human donor in good health (CMV status not recorded). Some clones in this sample may be carry-over from other donors' samples. Source material: PBMCs. The CDR3 spells CASSSGLGGSNYGYTF. In DNA form, the CDR3 reads TGTGCCAGCAGCTCCGGTCTGGGGGGGTCGAACTATGGCTACACCTTC.